Listed below are T cell receptor beta chains from one sample, sequenced in a study of identifying expanded T cells in peripheral blood. Some clones are missing from TCRdb's copy, which holds only in-frame ones; the method was immunoSEQ multiplex PCR. The sample has about 82,000 clones, 85% to 90% seen once. The sample taken for sequencing was blood. The receptors here all came from a person aged 18-69 years in good health. The CDR3 runs from the conserved cysteine through the conserved F or W. The D gene is left open where the match is weak. Not all rows give a size; the values are once, few, many and, for expanded clones, a class.

CASSFWREAVTEAFF,TGTGCCAGCAGCTTTTGGAGGGAAGCGGTCACTGAAGCTTTCTTT,15,TRBJ1-1,NA,NA,TRBV7-2
CASSQINEQFF,TGTGCCAGCAGCCAAATAAATGAGCAGTTCTTC,11,TRBJ2-1,NA,NA,TRBV14
CASSSGKSSGNTIYF,TGTGCCAGCAGCTCAGGCAAAAGCTCTGGAAACACCATATATTTT,15,TRBJ1-3,NA,NA,TRBV5-6
CASSVRLAPGELFF,TGTGCCAGCAGTGTTCGGCTAGCTCCCGGGGAGCTGTTTTTT,14,TRBJ2-2,NA,NA,TRBV2
CASSVLAGADTDTQYF,TGTGCCAGCAGTGTTCTAGCGGGAGCCGACACAGATACGCAGTATTTT,16,TRBJ2-3,many,TRBD2,TRBV6-1
CASSISGAFYGYTF,TGTGCCAGTAGTATCTCAGGGGCCTTCTATGGCTACACCTTC,14,TRBJ1-2,NA,NA,TRBV19
CASSRGLAGGAFADTQYF,TGTGCCAGTAGTCGGGGACTAGCGGGGGGGGCCTTCGCGGATACGCAGTATTTT,18,TRBJ2-3,NA,TRBD2,TRBV19
CASSERGAYNEQFF,TGTGCCAGCAGTGAGCGGGGGGCTTACAATGAGCAGTTCTTC,14,TRBJ2-1,once,TRBD2,TRBV6-1
CASSLIAGVNNEQFF,TGCGCCAGCAGCCTTATAGCGGGAGTGAACAATGAGCAGTTCTTC,15,TRBJ2-1,NA,TRBD2,TRBV5-1
CASSWIDYEQYF,TGTGCCAGCAGCTGGATTGACTACGAGCAGTACTTC,12,TRBJ2-7,few,NA,TRBV11-3
CASSPGQVSYNEQFF,TGCGCCAGCAGCCCCGGACAGGTGTCCTACAATGAGCAGTTCTTC,15,TRBJ2-1,NA,TRBD1,TRBV5-1
CASSLEGLAGVNEQFF,TGCGCCAGCAGCTTGGAGGGACTAGCGGGAGTCAATGAGCAGTTCTTC,16,TRBJ2-1,NA,TRBD2,TRBV5-1
CASSQVPDHTGGIVNEQFF,TGCGCCAGCAGCCAAGTCCCCGACCACACAGGGGGCATTGTCAATGAGCAGTTCTTC,19,TRBJ2-1,NA,TRBD1,TRBV4-1
CASSLDRGEGQPQHF,TGTGCCAGCAGCTTAGACAGGGGCGAGGGTCAGCCCCAGCATTTT,15,TRBJ1-5,NA,TRBD1,TRBV7-9
CASKNTGTGEAFF,TGTGCCAGCAAAAATACCGGGACAGGTGAAGCTTTCTTT,13,TRBJ1-1,few,TRBD1,TRBV6-4
CASSLPIGGGELFF,TGTGCCAGCAGCTTGCCAATTGGTGGCGGGGAGCTGTTTTTT,14,TRBJ2-2,NA,NA,TRBV7-6
CASGKSGTGELFF,TGCGCCAGCGGGAAGAGCGGGACCGGGGAGCTGTTTTTT,13,TRBJ2-2,NA,NA,TRBV10-1
CASSMGTVLMNTEAFF,TGTGCCAGTAGTATGGGGACAGTCCTCATGAACACTGAAGCTTTCTTT,16,TRBJ1-1,NA,TRBD1,TRBV19
CASSQDSETQYF,TGCGCCAGCAGCCAAGACTCGGAGACCCAGTACTTC,12,TRBJ2-5,NA,NA,TRBV4-1
CASRGQGYNEQFF,TGTGCCAGCAGAGGACAGGGGTACAATGAGCAGTTCTTC,13,TRBJ2-1,NA,TRBD1,TRBV6-1
CASRRTSGHDTGELFF,TGTGCCAGCAGACGGACTAGCGGGCACGACACCGGGGAGCTGTTTTTT,16,TRBJ2-2,NA,NA,TRBV21-1
CASSLYVRNNEQFF,TGCGCCAGCAGCTTGTATGTCAGAAACAATGAGCAGTTCTTC,14,TRBJ2-1,NA,NA,TRBV5-1
CASRLEMVNQPQHF,TGTGCCAGCAGATTGGAAATGGTTAATCAGCCCCAGCATTTT,14,TRBJ1-5,NA,NA,TRBV2
CATHPGGAATNEKLFF,TGCGCCACCCACCCGGGGGGGGCCGCAACTAATGAAAAACTGTTTTTT,16,TRBJ1-4,NA,NA,TRBV5-1
CASRGQGGNTIYF,TGTGCCAGCCGTGGACAGGGGGGAAACACCATATATTTT,13,TRBJ1-3,NA,TRBD1,TRBV6-1